This T cell receptor beta chain was documented in a study of T cell repertoires in cytomegalovirus infection. TCRdb re-called the reads with MiXCR, one entry per CDR3 protein. Of 680,000 or so distinct CDR3 sequences listed, around a third are singletons. CDR3 length equals 15 residues. Per the germline V gene, CDR1 is SGHDT and CDR2 is YYEEEE. V was trimmed by 0 bases and J by 2 bases, leaving 11 bases between them. Remarks on this clonotype: Its antigen remains unidentified.

The sample consisted of cultured PBMCs, taken from culture after CMV antigen stimulation. The chain links TRBV5-6 to TRBJ2-5; D possibly corresponds to TRBD2 (6 bases). This TCR came from a human donor in good health (CMV status not recorded). Some clones in this sample may be carry-over from other donors' samples. The CDR3 nucleotides are TGTGCCAGCAGCTTGGAGACGGGGGTGCAAGAGACCCAGTACTTC. Protein: CASSLETGVQETQYF. The full variable domain, completed using reference TRBV5-6 and TRBJ2-5, is DAGVTQSPTHLIKTRGQQVTLRCSPKSGHDTVSWYQQALGQGPQFIFQYYEEEERQRGNFPDRFSGHQFPNYSSELNVNALLLGDSALYLCASSLETGVQETQYFGPGTRLLVL.